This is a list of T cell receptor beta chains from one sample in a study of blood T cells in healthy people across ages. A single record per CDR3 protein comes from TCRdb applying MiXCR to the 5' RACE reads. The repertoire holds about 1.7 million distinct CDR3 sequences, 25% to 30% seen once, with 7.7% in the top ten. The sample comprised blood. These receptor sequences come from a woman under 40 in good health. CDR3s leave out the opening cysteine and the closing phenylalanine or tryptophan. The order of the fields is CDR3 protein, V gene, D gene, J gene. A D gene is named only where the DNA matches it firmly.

ASSPRDYSPLH	TRBV6-5	-	TRBJ1-6
ASSLRGKVAYGYT	TRBV27	-	TRBJ1-2
ASSRVSGLYEQF	TRBV12-3/TRBV12-4	-	TRBJ2-1
ASTTNGVTYNEQF	TRBV7-9	-	TRBJ2-1
ASSSNKAGRGEKLF	TRBV7-2	-	TRBJ1-4
ATSTHILRAGTYNEQY	TRBV15	-	-
ASSSPNLAGELF	TRBV12-3/TRBV12-4	-	TRBJ2-2
ASSSRLAGGNGELF	TRBV5-1	TRBD2	TRBJ2-2
SARGQGALYNEQF	TRBV20-1	TRBD1	TRBJ2-1
SAQDSRATNEKLF	TRBV20-1	-	TRBJ1-4
SARPQGGLAGSGMELF	TRBV20-1	TRBD2	TRBJ2-2
ASSLAAGGAGNQPQH	TRBV5-6	-	TRBJ1-5
ASSLGGVSAYEQY	TRBV7-9	-	TRBJ2-7
ASSPPGTEETQY	TRBV28	TRBD1	TRBJ2-5
ASSSGSDETQY	TRBV28	-	-
ASSPGQGGSYGYT	TRBV11-2	TRBD1	TRBJ1-2
ASSDWDSAYEQY	TRBV14	TRBD1	TRBJ2-7
ASTRMRGGGNEQF	TRBV2	TRBD2	TRBJ2-1
ASSQDVKTQY	TRBV3-1	-	TRBJ2-5
ASSVGPYIKTYNEQF	TRBV9	-	TRBJ2-1
SAAWGRDSSDEQY	TRBV20-1	-	TRBJ2-7
ASSRFKGQETQY	TRBV6-5	-	TRBJ2-5
ASSLRTRSGYYNEQY	TRBV5-5	TRBD2	-
ASSYGTPRPDTQY	TRBV6-2/TRBV6-3	-	TRBJ2-3
ASSKLAGANNEQF	TRBV2	TRBD2	TRBJ2-1
AISVRLDSPLH	TRBV10-3	-	TRBJ1-6
ASREALAGEFREQY	TRBV6-1	TRBD2	-
ASSQDSQETQY	TRBV7-9	-	TRBJ2-5
ASSFGPAKNIQY	TRBV7-2	-	TRBJ2-4
ATSAGQPANYGYT	TRBV15	-	TRBJ1-2
ASSRGRDSSYEQY	TRBV3-1	-	TRBJ2-7
SASLRGSSYNEQF	TRBV20-1	-	TRBJ2-1
ASSLAGGVSTEAF	TRBV13	-	TRBJ1-1
ASSEPSGTDTQY	TRBV5-1	-	TRBJ2-3
ASGTALNIQY	TRBV12-3/TRBV12-4	-	TRBJ2-4
ASSDLTTTLGGYT	TRBV5-1	-	TRBJ1-2